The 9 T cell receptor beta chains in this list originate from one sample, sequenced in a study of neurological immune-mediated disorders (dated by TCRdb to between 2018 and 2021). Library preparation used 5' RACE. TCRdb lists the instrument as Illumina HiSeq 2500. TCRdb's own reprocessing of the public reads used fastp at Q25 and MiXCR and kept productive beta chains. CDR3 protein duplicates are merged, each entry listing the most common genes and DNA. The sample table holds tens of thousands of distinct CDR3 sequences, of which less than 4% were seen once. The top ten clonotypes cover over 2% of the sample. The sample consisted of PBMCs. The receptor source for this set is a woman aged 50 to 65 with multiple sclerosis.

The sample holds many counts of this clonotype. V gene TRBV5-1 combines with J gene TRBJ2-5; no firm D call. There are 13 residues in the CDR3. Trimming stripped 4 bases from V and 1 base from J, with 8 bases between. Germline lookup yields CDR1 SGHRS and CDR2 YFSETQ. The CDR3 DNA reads TGCGCCAGCAGCCTCCCAGCCCAAGAGACCCAGTACTTC. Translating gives CASSLPAQETQYF.

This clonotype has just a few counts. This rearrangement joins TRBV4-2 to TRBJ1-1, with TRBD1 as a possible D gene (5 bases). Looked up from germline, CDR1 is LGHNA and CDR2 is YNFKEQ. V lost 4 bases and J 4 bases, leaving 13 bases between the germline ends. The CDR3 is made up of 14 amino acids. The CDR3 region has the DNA TGTGCCAGCAGCCCCCGGGGGGGGGGCACTGAAGCTTTCTTT. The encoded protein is CASSPRGGGTEAFF.

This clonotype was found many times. The CDR3 region is CASSQGLYRESNYGYTF. As DNA, the CDR3 is TGCGCCAGCAGCCAAGGCCTGTACAGGGAATCGAACTATGGCTACACCTTC. The gene calls are TRBV4-3 and TRBJ1-2; perhaps TRBD1 as D (6 bases). V was cut by 1 base and J by 2 bases, with 17 bases left in between. This CDR3 has 17 amino acids. In germline, CDR1 is LGHNA, CDR2 YSLEER.

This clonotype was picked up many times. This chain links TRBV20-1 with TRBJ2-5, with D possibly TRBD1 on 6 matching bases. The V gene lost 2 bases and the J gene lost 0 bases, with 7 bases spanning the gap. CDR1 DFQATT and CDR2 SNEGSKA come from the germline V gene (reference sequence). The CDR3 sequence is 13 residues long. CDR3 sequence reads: CSARQGYQETQYF. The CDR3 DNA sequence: TGCAGTGCTAGACAGGGGTACCAAGAGACCCAGTACTTC.

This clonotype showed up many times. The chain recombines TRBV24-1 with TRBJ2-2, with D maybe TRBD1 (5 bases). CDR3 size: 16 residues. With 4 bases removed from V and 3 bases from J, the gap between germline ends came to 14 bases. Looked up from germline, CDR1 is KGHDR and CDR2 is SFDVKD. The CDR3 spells CATSDRTRTYTGELFF. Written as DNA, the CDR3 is TGTGCCACCAGTGACCGGACCCGGACATACACCGGGGAGCTGTTTTTT.

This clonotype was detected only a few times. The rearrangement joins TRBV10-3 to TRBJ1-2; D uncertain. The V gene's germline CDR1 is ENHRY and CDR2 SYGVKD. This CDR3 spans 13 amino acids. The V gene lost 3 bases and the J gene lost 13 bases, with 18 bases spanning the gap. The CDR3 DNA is TGTGCCATCAGTGATTGGAGCTTTAAGGGTCCCACCTTC. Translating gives CAISDWSFKGPTF.

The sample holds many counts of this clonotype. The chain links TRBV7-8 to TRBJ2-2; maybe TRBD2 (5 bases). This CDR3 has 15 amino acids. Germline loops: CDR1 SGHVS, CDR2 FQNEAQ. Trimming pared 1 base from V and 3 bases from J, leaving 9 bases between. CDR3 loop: CASSLGSGHTGELFF. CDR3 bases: TGTGCCAGCAGCTTAGGCAGCGGCCACACCGGGGAGCTGTTTTTT.

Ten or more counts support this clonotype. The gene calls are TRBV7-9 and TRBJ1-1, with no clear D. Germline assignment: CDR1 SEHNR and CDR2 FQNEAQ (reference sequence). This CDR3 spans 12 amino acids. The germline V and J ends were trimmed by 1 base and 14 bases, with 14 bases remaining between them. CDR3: CASSLVVLGAFF. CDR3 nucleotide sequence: TGTGCCAGCAGCTTAGTGGTGCTGGGAGCATTCTTT.

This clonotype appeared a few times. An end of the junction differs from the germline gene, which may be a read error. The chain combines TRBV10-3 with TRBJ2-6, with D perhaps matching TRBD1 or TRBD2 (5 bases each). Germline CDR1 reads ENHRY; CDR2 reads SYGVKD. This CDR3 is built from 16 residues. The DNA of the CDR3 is TGTGCCATCAGTGAGTCGATGGGACCTGGTGCCAACGTCCTGACTTTC. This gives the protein CAISESMGPGANVLTF.